This is a list of T cell receptor beta chains from one sample in a study of cytomegalovirus exposure and HLA in healthy donors. Clones were sequenced by immunoSEQ multiplex PCR, and TCRdb holds only the in-frame ones, with some missing. The table includes about 170,000 clones, around 77% detected once. Specimen: PBMCs. The receptors derive from a woman in her 30s in good health and CMV-seropositive. CDR3s include the opening cysteine and the closing phenylalanine or tryptophan. The D gene is left open where the match is weak. Clone size is stated in some rows and not others, as once, few, many or a class when expanded.

clone_size d_call j_call v_call cdr3_aa cdr3_nt
. TRBD1 TRBJ2-5 TRBV9 CASSGTGGASWETQYF TGTGCCAGCAGCGGAACAGGGGGCGCGAGTTGGGAGACCCAGTACTTC
. TRBD2 TRBJ2-1 TRBV29-1 CSAGRSGVNEQFF TGCAGCGCCGGGAGAAGCGGGGTGAATGAGCAGTTCTTC
. . TRBJ1-1 TRBV7-9 CASSPSNTEAFF TGTGCCAGCAGCCCGTCGAACACTGAAGCTTTCTTT
. TRBD1 TRBJ1-4 TRBV9 CASSARQGFNEKLFF TGTGCCAGCAGCGCCCGACAGGGGTTTAATGAAAAACTGTTTTTT
few TRBD1 TRBJ2-7 TRBV5-1 CASSLPRGQTYEQYF TGCGCCAGCAGCCTACCCCGGGGACAGACCTACGAGCAGTACTTC
. . TRBJ1-2 TRBV6-6 CASILGRQAHF TGTGCCAGCATCCTGGGGAGACAGGCACACTTC
. TRBD1 TRBJ2-7 TRBV5-4 CASSFGTDSYEQYF TGTGCCAGCAGCTTTGGGACAGATTCCTACGAGCAGTACTTC
. . TRBJ2-3 TRBV6-4 CASSDRGSTDTQYF TGTGCCAGCAGTGACAGGGGCAGCACAGATACGCAGTATTTT
. . TRBJ1-1 TRBV11-2 CATRQAGRDTEAFF TGTGCCACTCGGCAGGCGGGCCGTGACACTGAAGCTTTCTTT
. . TRBJ1-2 TRBV4-3 CASSQVGLGYTF TGCGCCAGCAGCCAAGTTGGCCTCGGGTACACCTTC
once TRBD2 TRBJ2-1 TRBV9 CASSVEPGLAGNKQFF TGTGCCAGCAGCGTAGAGCCGGGACTAGCGGGAAACAAGCAGTTCTTC
. . TRBJ1-2 TRBV7-9 CASSGSGTYYGYTF TGTGCCAGCAGCGGCTCTGGGACTTACTATGGCTACACCTTC
. TRBD1 TRBJ1-4 TRBV11-2 CASSLGGTGDKLFF TGTGCCAGCAGCTTAGGTGGGACAGGGGATAAACTGTTTTTT
. . TRBJ2-6 TRBV27 CASSLWVGRGLSSGANVLTF TGTGCCAGCAGTTTATGGGTCGGGCGGGGCCTGAGCTCTGGGGCCAACGTCCTGACTTTC
. TRBD2 TRBJ2-1 TRBV19 CASSIRLAGGSNEQFF TGTGCCAGTAGTATAAGACTAGCGGGAGGATCCAATGAGCAGTTCTTC
. TRBD2 TRBJ2-1 TRBV9 CASSVEPSTSGGSSSYNEQFF TGTGCCAGCAGCGTAGAGCCCTCGACTAGCGGGGGGTCAAGCTCCTACAATGAGCAGTTCTTC
. . TRBJ1-1 TRBV7-2 CASSLSGRMTEAFF TGTGCCAGCAGCTTATCCGGGAGGATGACTGAAGCTTTCTTT
. . TRBJ1-1 TRBV12-5 CASGLVIGYTEAFF TGTGCTAGTGGTTTGGTAATCGGGTACACTGAAGCTTTCTTT
once TRBD2 TRBJ2-2 TRBV6-1 CASSAGLAGGPSGELFF TGTGCCAGCAGTGCCGGACTAGCGGGGGGGCCCAGCGGGGAGCTGTTTTTT
. . TRBJ1-4 TRBV7-2 CASNQAGGTNEKLFF TGTGCCAGCAACCAGGCGGGGGGAACTAATGAAAAACTGTTTTTT
few TRBD2 TRBJ2-6 TRBV6-5 CASSYSSGSGANVLTF TGTGCCAGCAGTTACTCTAGCGGGAGTGGGGCCAACGTCCTGACTTTC
. . TRBJ1-2 TRBV4-3 CASSQRAPGASGYTF TGCGCCAGCAGCCAAAGGGCCCCAGGGGCCAGTGGCTACACCTTC
. . TRBJ1-1 TRBV5-4 CASSLITGVEAFF TGTGCCAGCAGCTTGATCACAGGCGTTGAAGCTTTCTTT
once . TRBJ2-1 TRBV2 CASSAGSYNEQFF TGTGCCAGCAGTGCGGGCTCCTACAATGAGCAGTTCTTC
. . TRBJ2-5 TRBV15 CATSRDSQAQETQYF TGTGCCACCAGCAGAGATTCACAGGCCCAAGAGACCCAGTACTTC
. TRBD2 TRBJ2-4 TRBV7-2 CASSLGLAGMNIQYF TGTGCCAGCAGCTTAGGCCTAGCGGGTATGAACATTCAGTACTTC
. . TRBJ2-7 TRBV27 CASSLDKYF TGTGCCAGCAGTTTAGACAAGTACTTC
. . TRBJ2-6 TRBV6-1 CASSAVSISGRNVLTF TGTGCCAGCAGTGCCGTGAGTATTTCTGGGCGCAACGTCCTGACTTTC
. TRBD1 TRBJ2-5 TRBV2 CASTRDRQETQYF TGTGCCAGCACCAGGGACAGACAAGAGACCCAGTACTTC
once . TRBJ2-1 TRBV18 CASSPRAPGLTGYNEQFF TGTGCCAGCTCACCACGTGCCCCGGGTTTAACCGGCTACAATGAGCAGTTCTTC
. . TRBJ2-2 TRBV30 CAWFRGAGELFF TGTGCCTGGTTCCGCGGGGCCGGGGAGCTGTTTTTT
. . TRBJ1-1 TRBV5-5 CASSLQGNTEAFF TGTGCCAGCAGCTTGCAGGGGAACACTGAAGCTTTCTTT
. . TRBJ1-1 TRBV9 CASSVVPPGSGAEAFF TGTGCCAGCAGCGTAGTCCCCCCAGGGTCAGGCGCTGAAGCTTTCTTT
. . TRBJ1-2 TRBV7-9 CSSSPLGLGGDGYTF TGTTCCAGCAGTCCCCTTGGATTAGGGGGTGATGGCTACACCTTC
. TRBD1 TRBJ1-2 TRBV14 CASSPRDRGVKKDGYTF TGTGCCAGCAGCCCCCGGGACAGGGGGGTAAAGAAGGATGGCTACACCTTC
. . TRBJ2-2 TRBV30 CAWSKGLVGTGELFF TGTGCCTGGAGTAAGGGGCTTGTGGGCACCGGGGAGCTGTTTTTT
. . TRBJ1-1 TRBV2 CASSDGGFGIGNTEAFF TGTGCCAGCAGTGATGGTGGATTCGGGATCGGAAACACTGAAGCTTTCTTT
. TRBD1 TRBJ1-3 TRBV18 CASSPTGGSGNTIYF TGTGCCAGCTCACCGACAGGGGGCTCTGGAAACACCATATATTTT
. TRBD2 TRBJ2-3 TRBV5-4 CASSAGLVGTDTQYF TGTGCCAGCAGCGCGGGACTAGTCGGGACAGATACGCAGTATTTT
. . TRBJ1-5 TRBV10-2 CASSPRTDNQPQHF TGCGCCAGCAGCCCGAGGACAGACAATCAGCCCCAGCATTTT
once . TRBJ1-4 TRBV28 CASSLGGGREKLFF TGTGCCAGCAGTTTAGGTGGGGGGAGAGAAAAACTGTTTTTT
. TRBD1 TRBJ2-7 TRBV5-1 CASSLAGGYSYEQYF TGCGCCAGCAGCTTGGCAGGGGGCTATTCCTACGAGCAGTACTTC
. . TRBJ2-7 TRBV30 CAWSVRDYEQYF TGTGCCTGGAGTGTAAGGGACTACGAGCAGTACTTC
. TRBD1 TRBJ2-7 TRBV4-3 CASSRAGTGFFDEQYF TGCGCCAGCAGCCGAGCCGGGACAGGGTTCTTCGACGAGCAGTACTTC
. . TRBJ1-2 TRBV13 CASSLGRGENYGYTF TGTGCCAGCAGCTTAGGCCGGGGGGAAAACTATGGCTACACCTTC
. TRBD2 TRBJ2-3 TRBV28 CASSSSVAGGDTQYF TGTGCCAGCAGTTCATCTGTAGCGGGGGGAGATACGCAGTATTTT
. . TRBJ2-3 TRBV5-4 CASSPLGSVGKTSTDTQYF TGTGCCAGCAGCCCCCTAGGGTCAGTCGGGAAAACTAGCACAGATACGCAGTATTTT
. . TRBJ1-1 TRBV5-1 CASRRTWTPNEAFF TGCGCCAGCAGGCGGACATGGACGCCCAATGAAGCTTTCTTT
. . TRBJ2-5 TRBV9 CASSVGGEGETQYF TGTGCCAGCAGCGTAGGGGGGGAAGGGGAGACCCAGTACTTC
. TRBD1 TRBJ1-6 TRBV6-5 CASTLTGGWNSPLHF TGTGCCAGCACCTTGACAGGGGGCTGGAATTCACCCCTCCACTTT
. TRBD1 TRBJ2-4 TRBV7-9 CASSLEGQGAGGIQYF TGTGCCAGCAGCTTAGAGGGACAGGGGGCCGGGGGCATTCAGTACTTC
. TRBD1 TRBJ2-3 TRBV2 CASSLQGAGADTQYF TGTGCCAGCAGTTTACAGGGGGCCGGGGCAGATACGCAGTATTTT